This T cell receptor beta chain derives from a study of blood T cell repertoires in COVID-19. Method: immunoSEQ multiplex PCR; TCRdb's copy keeps in-frame clones and lacks some. The table records about 58,000 clones, approximately 80% of them present only once. Germline CDR1 reads SGHTA; CDR2 reads FQGTGA. Trimming pared 6 bases from V and 10 bases from J, leaving 19 bases between. CDR3 length: 14 residues. The sample consisted of peripheral blood. The source is a man in his fifties or sixties with COVID-19, enrolled during active disease. The chain uses TRBV7-3 and TRBJ2-1, with D perhaps matching TRBD2 (6 bases). The CDR3 region is CASSSTGGGGEQFF. The CDR3 DNA reads TGTGCCAGCAGTTCAACCGGGGGTGGCGGGGAGCAGTTCTTC.